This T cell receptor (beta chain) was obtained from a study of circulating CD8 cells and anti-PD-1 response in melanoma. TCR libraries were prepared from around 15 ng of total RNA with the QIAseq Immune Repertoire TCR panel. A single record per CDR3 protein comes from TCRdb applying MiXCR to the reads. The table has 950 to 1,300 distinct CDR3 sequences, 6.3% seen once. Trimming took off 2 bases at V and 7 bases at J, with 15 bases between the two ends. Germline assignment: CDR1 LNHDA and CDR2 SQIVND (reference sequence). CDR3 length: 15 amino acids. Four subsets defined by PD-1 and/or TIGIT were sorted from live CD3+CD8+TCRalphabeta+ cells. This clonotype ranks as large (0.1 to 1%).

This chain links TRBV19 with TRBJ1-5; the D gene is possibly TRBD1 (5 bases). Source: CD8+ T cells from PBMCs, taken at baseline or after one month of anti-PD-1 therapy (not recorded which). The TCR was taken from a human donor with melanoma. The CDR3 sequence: CASSISRAGQQPQHF. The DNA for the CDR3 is TGTGCCAGTAGTATATCCAGGGCTGGGCAACAGCCCCAGCATTTT.